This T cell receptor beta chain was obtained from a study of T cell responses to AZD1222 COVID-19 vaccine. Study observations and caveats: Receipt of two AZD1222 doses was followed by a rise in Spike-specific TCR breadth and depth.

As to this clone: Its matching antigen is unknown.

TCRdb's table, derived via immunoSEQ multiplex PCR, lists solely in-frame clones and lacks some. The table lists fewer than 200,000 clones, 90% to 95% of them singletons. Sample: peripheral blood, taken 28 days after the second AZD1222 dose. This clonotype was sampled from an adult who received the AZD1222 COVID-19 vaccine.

This chain's CDR3 is CASSLSAGGPGTGELFF. The CDR3 DNA reads TGCGCCAGCAGCTTGTCAGCGGGAGGGCCGGGGACCGGGGAGCTGTTTTTT. The chain has TRBV5-1 and TRBJ2-2; 10 nucleotides line up with TRBD2. Trimming cost V 1 base and J 5 bases; bases outside gene matches: 8. Per germline, CDR1 SGHRS and CDR2 YFSETQ. CDR3 length: 17 amino acids.